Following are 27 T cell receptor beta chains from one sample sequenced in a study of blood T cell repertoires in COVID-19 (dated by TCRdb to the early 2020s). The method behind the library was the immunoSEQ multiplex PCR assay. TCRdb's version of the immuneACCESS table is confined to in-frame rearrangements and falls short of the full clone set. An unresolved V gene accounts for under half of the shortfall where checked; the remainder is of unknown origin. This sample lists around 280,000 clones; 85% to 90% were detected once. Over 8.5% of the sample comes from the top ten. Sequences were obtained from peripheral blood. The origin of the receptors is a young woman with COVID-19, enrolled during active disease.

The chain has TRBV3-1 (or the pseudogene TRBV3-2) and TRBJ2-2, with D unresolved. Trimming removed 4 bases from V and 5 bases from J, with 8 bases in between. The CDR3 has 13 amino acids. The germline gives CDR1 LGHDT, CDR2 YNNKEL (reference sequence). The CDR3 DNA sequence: TGTGCCAGCAGCCCACCAGGAACCGGGGAGCTGTTTTTT. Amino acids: CASSPPGTGELFF.

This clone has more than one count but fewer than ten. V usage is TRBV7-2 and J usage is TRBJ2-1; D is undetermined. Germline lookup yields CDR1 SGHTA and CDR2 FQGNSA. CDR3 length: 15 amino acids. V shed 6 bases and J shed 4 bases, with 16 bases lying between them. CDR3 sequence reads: CASSLVYLRYNEQFF. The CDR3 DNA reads TGTGCCAGCAGTCTAGTATACCTCCGGTACAATGAGCAGTTCTTC.

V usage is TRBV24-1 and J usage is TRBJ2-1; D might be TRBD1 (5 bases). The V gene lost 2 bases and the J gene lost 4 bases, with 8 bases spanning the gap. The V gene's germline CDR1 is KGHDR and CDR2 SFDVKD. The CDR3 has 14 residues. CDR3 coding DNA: TGTGCCACCAGTGATTCAAACAGGTACAATGAGCAGTTCTTC. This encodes CATSDSNRYNEQFF.

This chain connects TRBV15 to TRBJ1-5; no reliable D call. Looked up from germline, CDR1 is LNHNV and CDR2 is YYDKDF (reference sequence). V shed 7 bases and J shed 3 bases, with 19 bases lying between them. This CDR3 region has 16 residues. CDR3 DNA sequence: TGTGCCACCACAGAACGAGGGCGGATCTCCAATCAGCCCCAGCATTTT. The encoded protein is CATTERGRISNQPQHF.

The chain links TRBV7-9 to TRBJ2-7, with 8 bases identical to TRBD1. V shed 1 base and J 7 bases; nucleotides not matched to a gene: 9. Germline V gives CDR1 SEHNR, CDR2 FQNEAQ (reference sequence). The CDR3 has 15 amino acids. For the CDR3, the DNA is TGTGCCAGCAGCTTAGAGGGACAGGTGGTGACTGAGCAGTACTTC. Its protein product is CASSLEGQVVTEQYF.

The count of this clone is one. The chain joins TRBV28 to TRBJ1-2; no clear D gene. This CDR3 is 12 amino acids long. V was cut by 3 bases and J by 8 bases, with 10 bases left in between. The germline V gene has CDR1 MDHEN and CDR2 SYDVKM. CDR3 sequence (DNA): TGTGCCAGCAGTTTGTGGACTCGGGGCTACACCTTC. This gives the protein CASSLWTRGYTF.

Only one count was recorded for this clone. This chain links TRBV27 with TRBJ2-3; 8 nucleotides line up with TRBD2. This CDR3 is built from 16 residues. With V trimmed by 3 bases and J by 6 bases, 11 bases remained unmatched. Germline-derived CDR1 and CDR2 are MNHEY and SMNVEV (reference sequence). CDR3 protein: CASSFLAGLWGDTQYF. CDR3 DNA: TGTGCCAGCAGTTTTTTAGCGGGGCTCTGGGGGGATACGCAGTATTTT.

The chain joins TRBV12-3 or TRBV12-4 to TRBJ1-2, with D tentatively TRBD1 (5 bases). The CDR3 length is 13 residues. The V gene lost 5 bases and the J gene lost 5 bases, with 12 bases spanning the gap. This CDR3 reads CASSLSQGYGYTF. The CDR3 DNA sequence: TGTGCCAGCAGTCTTTCGCAGGGTTATGGCTACACCTTC.

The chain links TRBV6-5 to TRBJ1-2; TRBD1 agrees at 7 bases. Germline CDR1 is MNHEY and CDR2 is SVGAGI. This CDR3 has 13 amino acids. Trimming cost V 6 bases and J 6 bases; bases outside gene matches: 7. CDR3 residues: CASRGTVGNGYTF. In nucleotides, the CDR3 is TGTGCCAGCAGGGGGACAGTCGGCAATGGCTACACCTTC.

CDR3 sequence: CASNAPLGRGLAKNIQYF. DNA of the CDR3: TGTGCCAGCAACGCCCCCCTCGGCAGGGGGTTAGCCAAAAACATTCAGTACTTC. V is TRBV28 and J is TRBJ2-4; 7 bases map to TRBD1. The J segment lost 0 bases and the V segment lost 7 bases, leaving 15 bases of the junction unmatched. The CDR3 length is 18 residues. Germline assignment: CDR1 MDHEN and CDR2 SYDVKM.

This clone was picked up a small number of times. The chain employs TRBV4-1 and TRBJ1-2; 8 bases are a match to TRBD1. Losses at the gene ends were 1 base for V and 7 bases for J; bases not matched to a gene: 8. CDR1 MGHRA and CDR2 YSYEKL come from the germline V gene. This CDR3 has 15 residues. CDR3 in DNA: TGCGCCAGCAGCCAAGTCGCACGGACAGGGTTTGGCTACACCTTC. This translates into CASSQVARTGFGYTF.

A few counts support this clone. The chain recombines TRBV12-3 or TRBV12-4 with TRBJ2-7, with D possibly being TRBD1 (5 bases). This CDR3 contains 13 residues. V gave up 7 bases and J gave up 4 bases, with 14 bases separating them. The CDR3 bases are TGTGCCAGCACCTCGACAGCGTCTTACGAGCAGTACTTC. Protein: CASTSTASYEQYF.

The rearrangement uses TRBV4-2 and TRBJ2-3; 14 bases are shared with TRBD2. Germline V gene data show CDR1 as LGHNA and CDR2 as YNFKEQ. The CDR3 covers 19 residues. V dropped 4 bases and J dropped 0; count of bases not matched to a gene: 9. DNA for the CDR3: TGTGCCAGCAGCCCAGGGGGACTAGCGGGGGACGGGAGCACAGATACGCAGTATTTT. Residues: CASSPGGLAGDGSTDTQYF.

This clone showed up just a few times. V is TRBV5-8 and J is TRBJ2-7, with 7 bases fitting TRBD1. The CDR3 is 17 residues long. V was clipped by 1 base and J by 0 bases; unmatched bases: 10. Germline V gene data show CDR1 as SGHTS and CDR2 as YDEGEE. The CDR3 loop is CASSLSSGGNPSYEQYF. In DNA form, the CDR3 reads TGTGCCAGCAGCTTGTCGTCAGGGGGTAACCCCTCCTACGAGCAGTACTTC.

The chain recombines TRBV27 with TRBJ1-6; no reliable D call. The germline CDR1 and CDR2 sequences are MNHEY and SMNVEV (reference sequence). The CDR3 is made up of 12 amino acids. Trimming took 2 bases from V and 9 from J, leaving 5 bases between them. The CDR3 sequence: CASSLRSSPLHF. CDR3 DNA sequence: TGTGCCAGCAGTTTAAGGAGTTCACCCCTCCACTTT.

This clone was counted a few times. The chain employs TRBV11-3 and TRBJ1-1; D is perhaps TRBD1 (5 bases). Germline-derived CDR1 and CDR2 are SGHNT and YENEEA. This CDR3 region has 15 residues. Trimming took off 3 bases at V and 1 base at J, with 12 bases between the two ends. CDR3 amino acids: CASSLGQGPNTEAFF. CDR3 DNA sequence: TGTGCCAGCAGCTTGGGGCAGGGCCCGAACACTGAAGCTTTCTTT. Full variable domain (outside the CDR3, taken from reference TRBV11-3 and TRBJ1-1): EAGVVQSPRYKIIEKKQPVAFWCNPISGHNTLYWYLQNLGQGPELLIRYENEEAVDDSQLPKDRFSAERLKGVDSTLKIQPAELGDSAVYLCASSLGQGPNTEAFFGQGTRLTVV.

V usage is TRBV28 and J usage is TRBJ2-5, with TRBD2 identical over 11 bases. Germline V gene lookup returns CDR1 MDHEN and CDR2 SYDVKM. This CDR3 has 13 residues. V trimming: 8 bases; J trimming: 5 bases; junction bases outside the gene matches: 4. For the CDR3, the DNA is TGTGCCAGCGTAGCGGGGGGGCGGGAGACCCAGTACTTC. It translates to CASVAGGRETQYF.

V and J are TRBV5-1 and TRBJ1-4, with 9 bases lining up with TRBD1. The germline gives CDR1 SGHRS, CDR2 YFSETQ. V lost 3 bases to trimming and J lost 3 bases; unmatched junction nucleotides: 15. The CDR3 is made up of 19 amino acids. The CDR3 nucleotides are TGCGCCAGCAGCTGGAGAACAGGGGGCTCCAGGAGGGCTAATGAAAAACTGTTTTTT. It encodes CASSWRTGGSRRANEKLFF.

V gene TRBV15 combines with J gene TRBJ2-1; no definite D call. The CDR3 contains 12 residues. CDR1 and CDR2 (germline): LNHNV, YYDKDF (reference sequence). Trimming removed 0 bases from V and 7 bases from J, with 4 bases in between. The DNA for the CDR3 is TGTGCCACCAGCAGAGACCAAAATGAGCAGTTCTTC. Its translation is CATSRDQNEQFF.

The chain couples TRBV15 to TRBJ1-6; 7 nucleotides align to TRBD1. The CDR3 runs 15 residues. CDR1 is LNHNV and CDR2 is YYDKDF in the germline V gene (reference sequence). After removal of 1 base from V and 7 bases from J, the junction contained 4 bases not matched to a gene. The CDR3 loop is CATSRVEGANSPLHF. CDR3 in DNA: TGTGCCACCAGCAGAGTCGAGGGGGCGAATTCACCCCTCCACTTT.

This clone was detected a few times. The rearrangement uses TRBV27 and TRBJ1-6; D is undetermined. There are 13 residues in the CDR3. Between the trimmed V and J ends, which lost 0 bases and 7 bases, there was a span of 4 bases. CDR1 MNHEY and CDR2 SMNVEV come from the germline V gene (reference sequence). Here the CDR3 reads CASSLSANSPLHF. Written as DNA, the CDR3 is TGTGCCAGCAGTTTATCGGCCAATTCACCCCTCCACTTT.

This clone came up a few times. This CDR3 reads CASSQRGTRAYEQYF. Here the CDR3 DNA reads TGTGCCAGCAGCCAAAGGGGGACTAGAGCCTACGAGCAGTACTTC. The rearrangement uses TRBV3-1 (or the pseudogene TRBV3-2) and TRBJ2-7; TRBD2 aligns across 8 bases. The CDR3 runs 15 residues. Trimming cost V 2 bases and J 2 bases; bases outside gene matches: 5. Germline loops: CDR1 LGHDT, CDR2 YNNKEL (reference sequence).

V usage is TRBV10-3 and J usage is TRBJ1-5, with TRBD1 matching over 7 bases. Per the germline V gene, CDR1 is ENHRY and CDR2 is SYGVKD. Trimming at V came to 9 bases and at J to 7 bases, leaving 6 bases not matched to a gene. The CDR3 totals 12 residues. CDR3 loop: CAMTGFGQPQHF. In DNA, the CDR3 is TGTGCCATGACAGGGTTCGGGCAGCCCCAGCATTTT.

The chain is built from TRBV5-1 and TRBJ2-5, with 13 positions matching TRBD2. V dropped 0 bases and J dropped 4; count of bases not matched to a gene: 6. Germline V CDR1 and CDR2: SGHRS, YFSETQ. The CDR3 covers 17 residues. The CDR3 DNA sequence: TGCGCCAGCAGCTTGGCCCCCGGACTAGCGGGGGTAGAGACCCAGTACTTC. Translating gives CASSLAPGLAGVETQYF.

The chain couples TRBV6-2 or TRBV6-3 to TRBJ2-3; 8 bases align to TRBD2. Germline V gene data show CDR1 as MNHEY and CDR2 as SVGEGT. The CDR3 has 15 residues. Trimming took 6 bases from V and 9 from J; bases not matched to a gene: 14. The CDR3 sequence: CASSTGTRGARTQYF. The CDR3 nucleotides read TGTGCCAGCAGCACCGGGACTAGGGGGGCACGGACGCAGTATTTT.

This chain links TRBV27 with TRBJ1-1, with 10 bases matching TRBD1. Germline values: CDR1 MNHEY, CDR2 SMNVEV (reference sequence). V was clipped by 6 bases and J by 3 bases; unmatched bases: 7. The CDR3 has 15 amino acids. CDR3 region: CASSDRGPTDTEAFF. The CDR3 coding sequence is TGTGCCAGCAGCGACAGGGGGCCCACCGACACTGAAGCTTTCTTT.

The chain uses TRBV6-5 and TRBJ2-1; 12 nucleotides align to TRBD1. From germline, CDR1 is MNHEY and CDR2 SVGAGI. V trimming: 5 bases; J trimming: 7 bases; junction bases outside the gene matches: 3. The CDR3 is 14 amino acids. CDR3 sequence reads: CASSRDRGLNEQFF. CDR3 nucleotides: TGTGCCAGCAGTCGGGACAGGGGGCTTAATGAGCAGTTCTTC.